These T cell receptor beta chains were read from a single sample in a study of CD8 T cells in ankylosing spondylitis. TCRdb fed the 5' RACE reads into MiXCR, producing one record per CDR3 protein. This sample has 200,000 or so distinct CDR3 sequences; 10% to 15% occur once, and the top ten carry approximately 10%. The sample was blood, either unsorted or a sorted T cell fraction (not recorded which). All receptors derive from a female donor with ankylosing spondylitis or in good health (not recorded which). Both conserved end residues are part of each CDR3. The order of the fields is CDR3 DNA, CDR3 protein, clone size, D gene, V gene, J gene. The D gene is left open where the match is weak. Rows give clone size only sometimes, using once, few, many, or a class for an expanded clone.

TGTGCCAGCAGCTTAGCTTTGCGACAGGGCTACGAGCAGTACTTC	CASSLALRQGYEQYF	many	TRBD1	TRBV7-2	TRBJ2-7
TGTGCCAGTATGAAGCCCCCAGCCACGCAGTATTTT	CASMKPPATQYF	many	.	TRBV19	TRBJ2-3
TGCGCCAGCAGATCCGACAGCGGCACTGAAGCTTTCTTT	CASRSDSGTEAFF	many	.	TRBV5-1	TRBJ1-1
TGCAGCGTTAAGGTCGGCGGGACCGGGGAGCTGTTTTTT	CSVKVGGTGELFF	many	.	TRBV29-1	TRBJ2-2
TGTGCCAGCAGCCATACGGTGACTGGCACAGATACGCAGTATTTT	CASSHTVTGTDTQYF	few	.	TRBV5-5	TRBJ2-3
TGTGCCAGCAGTTGGGGGAACACCGGGGAGCTGTTTTTT	CASSWGNTGELFF	.	.	TRBV12-3/TRBV12-4	TRBJ2-2
TGTGCCACCAGCAGAGATCTTTCAGGGGCCTATGGCTACACCTTC	CATSRDLSGAYGYTF	many	.	TRBV15	TRBJ1-2
TGTGCCAGCTCCTCGTCGGGCCAGCCCCAGCATTTT	CASSSSGQPQHF	.	.	TRBV18	TRBJ1-5
TGTGCCATCAGTGAGTCCGTGAGGAACACTGAAGCTTTCTTT	CAISESVRNTEAFF	many	.	TRBV10-3	TRBJ1-1
TGTGCCAGCAGTCACAGTACAGGGCCAGATGAGAAGTATTTT	CASSHSTGPDEKYF	many	.	TRBV6-5	TRBJ2-3
TGTGCCAGCAGTCCGCCCCGGACTATGGGTTTCGGTACGCAGTATTTT	CASSPPRTMGFGTQYF	many	.	TRBV6-1	TRBJ2-3
TGTGCCAGCAGCTTAGATTGGGGGAGGCCCCAGCATTTT	CASSLDWGRPQHF	.	.	TRBV11-2	TRBJ1-5
TGTGCCAGCTCACAGGGGGTCGTAAGCAATCAGCCCCAGCATTTT	CASSQGVVSNQPQHF	many	.	TRBV18	TRBJ1-5
TGTGCCAGCAGTTCCAGATCACTAGCGGGAGGGCTTGAGGTGATCTTC	CASSSRSLAGGLEVIF	many	TRBD2	TRBV12-3/TRBV12-4	TRBJ2-1
TGTGCCACCAGCACCGGAAACACCATATATTTT	CATSTGNTIYF	.	.	TRBV15	TRBJ1-3
TGTGCCACCAGTGACCCTAGCGGGAGAGGCACAGATACGCAGTATTTT	CATSDPSGRGTDTQYF	.	TRBD2	TRBV24-1	TRBJ2-3
TGTGCCAGCAGTTCGACCGTGAACACTGAAGCTTTCTTT	CASSSTVNTEAFF	many	.	TRBV27	TRBJ1-1
TGTGCCAGCAGCTTACACCCGACAGGCAATCAGCCCCAGCATTTT	CASSLHPTGNQPQHF	few	.	TRBV7-2	TRBJ1-5